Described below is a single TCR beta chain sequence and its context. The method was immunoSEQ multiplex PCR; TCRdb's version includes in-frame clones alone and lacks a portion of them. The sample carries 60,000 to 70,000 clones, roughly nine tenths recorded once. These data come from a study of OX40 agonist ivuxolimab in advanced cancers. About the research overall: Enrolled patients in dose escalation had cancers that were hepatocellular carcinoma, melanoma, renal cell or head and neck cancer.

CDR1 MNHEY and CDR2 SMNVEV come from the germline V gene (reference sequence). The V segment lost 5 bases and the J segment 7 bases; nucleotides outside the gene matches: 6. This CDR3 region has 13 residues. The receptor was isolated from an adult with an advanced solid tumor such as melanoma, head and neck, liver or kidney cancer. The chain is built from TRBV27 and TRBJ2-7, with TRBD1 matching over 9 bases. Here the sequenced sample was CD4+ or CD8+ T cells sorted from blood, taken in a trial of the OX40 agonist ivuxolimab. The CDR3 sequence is CASSTTGGEEQYF. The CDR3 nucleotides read TGTGCCAGCAGTACAACAGGGGGCGAAGAGCAGTACTTC.